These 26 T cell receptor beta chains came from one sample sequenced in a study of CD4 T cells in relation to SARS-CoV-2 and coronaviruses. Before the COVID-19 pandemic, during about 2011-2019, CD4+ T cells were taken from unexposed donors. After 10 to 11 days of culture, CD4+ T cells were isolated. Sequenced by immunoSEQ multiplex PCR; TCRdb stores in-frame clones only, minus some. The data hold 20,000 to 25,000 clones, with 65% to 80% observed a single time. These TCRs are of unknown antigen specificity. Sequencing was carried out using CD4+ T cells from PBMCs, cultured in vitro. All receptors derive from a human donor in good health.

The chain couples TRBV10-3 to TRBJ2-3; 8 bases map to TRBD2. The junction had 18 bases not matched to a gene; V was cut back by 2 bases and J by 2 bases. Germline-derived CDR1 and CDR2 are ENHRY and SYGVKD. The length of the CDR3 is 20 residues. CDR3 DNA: TGTGCCATCAGTGAGACAATATCCGGGCGGGAGGAATCCTTCACAGATACGCAGTATTTT. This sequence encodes CAISETISGREESFTDTQYF.

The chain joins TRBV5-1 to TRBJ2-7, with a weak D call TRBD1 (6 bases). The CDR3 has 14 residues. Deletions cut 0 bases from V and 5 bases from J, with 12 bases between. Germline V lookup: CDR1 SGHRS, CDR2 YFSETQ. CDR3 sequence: CASSLGGPANEQYF. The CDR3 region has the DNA TGCGCCAGCAGCTTGGGGGGGCCCGCCAACGAGCAGTACTTC. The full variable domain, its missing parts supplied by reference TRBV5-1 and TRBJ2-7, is KAGVTQTPRYLIKTRGQQVTLSCSPISGHRSVSWYQQTPGQGLQFLFEYFSETQRNKGNFPGRFSGRQFSNSRSEMNVSTLELGDSALYLCASSLGGPANEQYFGPGTRLTVT.

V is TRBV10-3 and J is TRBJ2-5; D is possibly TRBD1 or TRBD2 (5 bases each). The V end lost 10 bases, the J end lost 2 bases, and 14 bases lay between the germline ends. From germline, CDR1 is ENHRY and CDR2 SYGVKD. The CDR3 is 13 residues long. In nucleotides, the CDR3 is TGTGCCACGGCGAGGGGAGAACAAGAGACCCAGTACTTC. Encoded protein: CATARGEQETQYF.

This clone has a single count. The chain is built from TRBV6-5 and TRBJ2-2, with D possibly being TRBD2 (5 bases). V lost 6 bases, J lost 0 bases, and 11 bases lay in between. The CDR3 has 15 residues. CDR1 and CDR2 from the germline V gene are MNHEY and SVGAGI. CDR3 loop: CASRPGVSNTGELFF. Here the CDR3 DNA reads TGTGCCAGCAGACCCGGGGTTTCGAACACCGGGGAGCTGTTTTTT.

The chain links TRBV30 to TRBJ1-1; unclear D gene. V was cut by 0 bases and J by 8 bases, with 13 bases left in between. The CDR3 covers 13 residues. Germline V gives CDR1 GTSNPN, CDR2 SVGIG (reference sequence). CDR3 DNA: TGTGCCTGGAGTGTACCGGCGGATCCCGAAGCTTTCTTT. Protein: CAWSVPADPEAFF.

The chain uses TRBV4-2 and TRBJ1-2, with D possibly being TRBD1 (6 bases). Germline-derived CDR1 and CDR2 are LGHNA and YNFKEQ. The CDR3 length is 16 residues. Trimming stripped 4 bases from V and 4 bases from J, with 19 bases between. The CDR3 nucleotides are TGTGCCAGCAGCCCAGGGGCCACAGAAGGAAGCTATGGCTACACCTTC. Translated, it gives CASSPGATEGSYGYTF.

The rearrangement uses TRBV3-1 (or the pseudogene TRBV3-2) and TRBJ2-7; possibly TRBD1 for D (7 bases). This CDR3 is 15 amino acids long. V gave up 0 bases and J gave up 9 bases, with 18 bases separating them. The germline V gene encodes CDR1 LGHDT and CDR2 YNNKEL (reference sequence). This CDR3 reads CASSQDAGGTPGQYF. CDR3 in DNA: TGTGCCAGCAGCCAAGATGCAGGGGGGACCCCCGGGCAGTACTTC.

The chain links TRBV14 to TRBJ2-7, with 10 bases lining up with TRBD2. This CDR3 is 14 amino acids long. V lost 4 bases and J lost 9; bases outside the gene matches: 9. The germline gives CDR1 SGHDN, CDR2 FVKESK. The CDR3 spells CASSLTSGSAGQYF. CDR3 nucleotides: TGTGCCAGCAGCCTGACTAGCGGGTCCGCCGGGCAGTACTTC.

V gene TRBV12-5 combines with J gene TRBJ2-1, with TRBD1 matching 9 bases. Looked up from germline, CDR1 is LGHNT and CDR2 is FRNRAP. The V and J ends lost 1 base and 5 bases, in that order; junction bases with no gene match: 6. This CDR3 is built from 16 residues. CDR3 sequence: CASGLGTGTGNNEQFF. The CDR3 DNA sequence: TGTGCTAGTGGTTTGGGTACCGGGACAGGGAACAATGAGCAGTTCTTC.

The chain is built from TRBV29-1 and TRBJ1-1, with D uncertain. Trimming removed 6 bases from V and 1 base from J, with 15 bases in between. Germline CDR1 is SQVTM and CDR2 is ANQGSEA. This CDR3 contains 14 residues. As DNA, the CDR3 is TGCAGCGTGGCATTTTATGGTCGGAACACTGAAGCTTTCTTT. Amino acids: CSVAFYGRNTEAFF.

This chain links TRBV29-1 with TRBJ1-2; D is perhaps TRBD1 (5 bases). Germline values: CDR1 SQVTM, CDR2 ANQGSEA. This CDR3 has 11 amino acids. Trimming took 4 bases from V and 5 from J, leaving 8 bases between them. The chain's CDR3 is CSVVGDYGYTF. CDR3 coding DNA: TGCAGCGTTGTGGGGGATTATGGCTACACCTTC. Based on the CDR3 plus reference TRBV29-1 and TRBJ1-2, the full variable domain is SAVISQKPSRDICQRGTSLTIQCQVDSQVTMMFWYRQQPGQSLTLIATANQGSEATYESGFVIDKFPISRPNLTFSTLTVSNMSPEDSSIYLCSVVGDYGYTFGSGTRLTVV.

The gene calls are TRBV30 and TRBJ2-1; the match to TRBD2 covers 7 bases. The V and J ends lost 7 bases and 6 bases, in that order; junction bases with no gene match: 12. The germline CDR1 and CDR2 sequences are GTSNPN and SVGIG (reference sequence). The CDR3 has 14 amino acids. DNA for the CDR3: TGTGCCTCCTCGGCTGGGAGGGCCGGCAATGAGCAGTTCTTC. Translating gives CASSAGRAGNEQFF.

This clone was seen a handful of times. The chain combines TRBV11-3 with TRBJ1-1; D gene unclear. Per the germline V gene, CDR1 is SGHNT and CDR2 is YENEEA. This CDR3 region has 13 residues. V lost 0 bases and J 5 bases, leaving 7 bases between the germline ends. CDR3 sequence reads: CASSLEGGTEAFF. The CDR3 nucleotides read TGTGCCAGCAGCTTAGAGGGTGGGACTGAAGCTTTCTTT.

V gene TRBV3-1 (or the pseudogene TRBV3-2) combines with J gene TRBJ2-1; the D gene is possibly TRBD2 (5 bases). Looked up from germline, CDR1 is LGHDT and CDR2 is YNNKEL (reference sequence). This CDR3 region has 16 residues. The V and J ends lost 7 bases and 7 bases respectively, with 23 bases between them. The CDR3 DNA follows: TGTGCCAGCACCCCCTCAGCGGAGATGAGAAATAATGAGCAGTTCTTC. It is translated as CASTPSAEMRNNEQFF.

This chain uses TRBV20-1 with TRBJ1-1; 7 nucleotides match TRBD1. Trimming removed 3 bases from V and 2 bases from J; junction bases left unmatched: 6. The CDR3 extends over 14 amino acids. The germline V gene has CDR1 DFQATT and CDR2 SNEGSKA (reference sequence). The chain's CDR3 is CSASPRGYNTEAFF. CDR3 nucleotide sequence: TGCAGTGCTAGTCCCAGGGGGTATAACACTGAAGCTTTCTTT.

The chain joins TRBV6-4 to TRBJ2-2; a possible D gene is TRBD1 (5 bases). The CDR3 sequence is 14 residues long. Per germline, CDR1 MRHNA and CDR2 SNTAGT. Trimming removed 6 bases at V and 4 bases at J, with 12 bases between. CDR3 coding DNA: TGTGCCAGCAGCTATCAGGGTTCCACCGGGGAGCTGTTTTTT. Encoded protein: CASSYQGSTGELFF.

Written as DNA, the CDR3 is TGTGCCAGCAGCTTAAACCGCGAAGGTCATCAGCCCCAGCATTTT. It codes for CASSLNREGHQPQHF. The chain recombines TRBV13 with TRBJ1-5, with D hard to call. V lost 2 bases and J lost 5, with 13 bases in between. The CDR3 covers 15 residues. Germline-derived CDR1 and CDR2 are PRHDT and FYEKMQ (reference sequence).

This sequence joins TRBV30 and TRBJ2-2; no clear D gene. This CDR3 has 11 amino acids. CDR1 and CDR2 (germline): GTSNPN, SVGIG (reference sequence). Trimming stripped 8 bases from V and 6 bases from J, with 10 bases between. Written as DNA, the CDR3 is TGTGCCCGGCGAGGCGCCGGGGAGCTGTTTTTT. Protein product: CARRGAGELFF.

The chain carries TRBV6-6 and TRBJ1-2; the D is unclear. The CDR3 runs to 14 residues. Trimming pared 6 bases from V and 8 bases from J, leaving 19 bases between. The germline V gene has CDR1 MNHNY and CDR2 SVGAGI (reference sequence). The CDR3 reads CASSQAGALGGYTF. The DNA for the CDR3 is TGTGCCAGCAGCCAGGCCGGTGCCTTGGGGGGCTACACCTTC.

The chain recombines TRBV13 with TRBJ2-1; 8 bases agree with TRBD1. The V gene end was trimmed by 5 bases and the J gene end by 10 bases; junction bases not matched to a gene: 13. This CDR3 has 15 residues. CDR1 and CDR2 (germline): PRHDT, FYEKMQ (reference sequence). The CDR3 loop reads CASSPPRDRSVEQFF. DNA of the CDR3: TGTGCCAGCAGCCCCCCGAGGGACAGGTCAGTCGAGCAGTTCTTC.

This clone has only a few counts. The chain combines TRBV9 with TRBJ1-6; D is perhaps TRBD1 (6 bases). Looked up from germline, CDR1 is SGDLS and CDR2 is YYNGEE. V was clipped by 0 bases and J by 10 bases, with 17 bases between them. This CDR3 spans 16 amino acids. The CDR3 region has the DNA TGTGCCAGCAGCGTAGGCGCAGAGGGGGTTGGATCACCCCTCCACTTT. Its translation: CASSVGAEGVGSPLHF.

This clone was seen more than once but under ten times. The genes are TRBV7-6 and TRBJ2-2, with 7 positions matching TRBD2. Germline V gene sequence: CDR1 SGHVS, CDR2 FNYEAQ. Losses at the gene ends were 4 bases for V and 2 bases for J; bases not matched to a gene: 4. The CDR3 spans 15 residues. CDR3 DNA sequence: TGTGCCAGCAGCTCAATAGCGGGTAACACCGGGGAGCTGTTTTTT. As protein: CASSSIAGNTGELFF.

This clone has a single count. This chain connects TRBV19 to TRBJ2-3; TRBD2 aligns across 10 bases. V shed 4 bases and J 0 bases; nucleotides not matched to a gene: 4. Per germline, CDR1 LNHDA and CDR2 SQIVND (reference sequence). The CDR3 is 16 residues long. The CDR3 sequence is CASSTKTSGSTDTQYF. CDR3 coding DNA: TGTGCCAGTAGTACAAAGACTAGCGGGAGCACAGATACGCAGTATTTT.

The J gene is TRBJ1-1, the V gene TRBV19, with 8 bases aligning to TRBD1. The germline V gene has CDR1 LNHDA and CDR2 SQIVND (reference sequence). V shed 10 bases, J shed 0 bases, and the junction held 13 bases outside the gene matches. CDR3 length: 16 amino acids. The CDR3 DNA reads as TGTGCCACCCCGAAAGATAACAGGGGGATGAACACTGAAGCTTTCTTT. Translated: CATPKDNRGMNTEAFF. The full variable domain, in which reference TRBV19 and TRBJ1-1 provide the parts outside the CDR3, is DGGITQSPKYLFRKEGQNVTLSCEQNLNHDAMYWYRQDPGQGLRLIYYSQIVNDFQKGDIAEGYSVSREKKESFPLTVTSAQKNPTAFYLCATPKDNRGMNTEAFFGQGTRLTVV.

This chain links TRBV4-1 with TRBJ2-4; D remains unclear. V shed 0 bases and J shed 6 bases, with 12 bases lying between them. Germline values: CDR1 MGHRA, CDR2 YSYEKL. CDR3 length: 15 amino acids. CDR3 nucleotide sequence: TGCGCCAGCAGCCAAGATATCACAACCCGAAACATTCAGTACTTC. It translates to CASSQDITTRNIQYF.

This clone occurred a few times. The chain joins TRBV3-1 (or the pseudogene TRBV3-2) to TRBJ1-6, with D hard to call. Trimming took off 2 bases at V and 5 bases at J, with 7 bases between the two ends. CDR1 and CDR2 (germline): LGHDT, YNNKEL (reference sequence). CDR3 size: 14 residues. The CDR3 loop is CASSQTRDNSPLHF. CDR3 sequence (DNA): TGTGCCAGCAGCCAAACAAGGGATAATTCACCCCTCCACTTT.